The clone carrying this T cell receptor (beta chain) was counted once. These data belong to a study of CD8+CD57+ T cells in acquired aplastic anemia. Profiling of TCR beta VDJ combinations and CDR3 sequences used genomic DNA as template. TCRdb re-called the reads through MiXCR, storing one row per CDR3 protein. The data hold fewer than 250,000 distinct CDR3 sequences, with about half observed a single time. Trimming pared 1 base from V and 1 base from J, leaving 10 bases between. The germline V gene has CDR1 DFQATT and CDR2 SNEGSKA (reference sequence). This CDR3 contains 15 residues. In patients chosen for sequencing, flow cytometry had shown CD8+CD57+ cell expansion. There were no patients without severe acquired aplastic anemia.

Specimen: sorted CD4+, CD8+, or CD8+CD57+ T cells (not recorded which) from PBMCs. The origin of this receptor is a human donor with aplastic anemia. The chain recombines TRBV20-1 with TRBJ2-2, with TRBD1 as a possible D gene (6 bases). The CDR3 loop reads CSARGPGQNTGELFF. The DNA for the CDR3 is TGCAGTGCTAGAGGACCGGGACAGAACACCGGGGAGCTGTTTTTT.